This section outlines one TCR beta chain sequence together with its context. Its target is unknown. The CDR3 runs 16 residues. Germline-derived CDR1 and CDR2 are MDHEN and SYDVKM. This sample is drawn from a study of CXCR3-negative and CXCR3-positive naive CD8 T cells. Study outcomes and limitations: The TRB CDR3s that CXCR3-positive naive cells carried were more hydrophobic than those of CXCR3-negative naive cells. Naive subsets showed comparable surface CD5, and TCR interaction strength was also inferred from TRB CDR3 physicochemistry. The study found CXCR3 expression partially decreased after cryopreservation and ran most assays on fresh PBMCs.

Among CD8+ T cells, naive ones were CD45RO-CCR7+CD27+CD95-. 5' RACE with UMI labels generated the TRB cDNA libraries. After re-calling the 5' RACE reads, TCRdb lists one entry per CDR3 protein, DNA absent. The clone table shows about 130,000 distinct CDR3 sequences, with the ten largest holding approximately 0.29%. What was sequenced was naive CXCR3- CD8+ T cells from blood. The subset here: CD45RO-CCR7+CD27+CD95- naive CD8+ T cells lacking CXCR3 (TNR3-). This rearrangement joins TRBV28 to TRBJ2-3; TCRdb's D call, TRBD1, is unchecked because there is no DNA. This clonotype was obtained from a human donor in good health. Some clones in this sample may be carry-over from other donors' samples. This CDR3 reads CASSTYREVDTDTQYF.